This T cell receptor beta chain is from a study of T-cell reconstitution after alpha-beta-depleted transplantation in children. TCRbeta library preparation incorporated unique molecular identifiers. TCRdb ran MiXCR on the PCR reads and lists one entry per CDR3 protein. The sample records some 190,000 distinct CDR3 sequences, around 10% being singletons. Study-wide results and limits: There were some patients whose high TCRbeta diversity at day 60 came from surviving recipient T cells and thymic progenitors. About two months after transplant, alpha-beta T cells reportedly came from several hundred expanded graft clones. Newly generated T cells supplied most T-cell counts and diversity one year post-transplant.

Germline V CDR1 and CDR2: SGHRS, YFSETQ. V was pared by 0 bases and J by 8 bases, with 9 bases between. This CDR3 is built from 14 residues. This clonotype was found many times. Antigen specificity is unknown. Sample: PBMCs, taken before TCRalphabeta/CD19-depleted stem cell transplant. The chain joins TRBV5-1 to TRBJ1-6, with D possibly TRBD1 on 5 matching bases. The TCR originated in a boy under 10 years old with acute myeloid leukemia, due to receive a stem cell transplant. The CDR3 coding sequence is TGCGCCAGCAGCTTGGTGGGGGGGGATTCACCCCTCCACTTT. It yields the protein CASSLVGGDSPLHF.